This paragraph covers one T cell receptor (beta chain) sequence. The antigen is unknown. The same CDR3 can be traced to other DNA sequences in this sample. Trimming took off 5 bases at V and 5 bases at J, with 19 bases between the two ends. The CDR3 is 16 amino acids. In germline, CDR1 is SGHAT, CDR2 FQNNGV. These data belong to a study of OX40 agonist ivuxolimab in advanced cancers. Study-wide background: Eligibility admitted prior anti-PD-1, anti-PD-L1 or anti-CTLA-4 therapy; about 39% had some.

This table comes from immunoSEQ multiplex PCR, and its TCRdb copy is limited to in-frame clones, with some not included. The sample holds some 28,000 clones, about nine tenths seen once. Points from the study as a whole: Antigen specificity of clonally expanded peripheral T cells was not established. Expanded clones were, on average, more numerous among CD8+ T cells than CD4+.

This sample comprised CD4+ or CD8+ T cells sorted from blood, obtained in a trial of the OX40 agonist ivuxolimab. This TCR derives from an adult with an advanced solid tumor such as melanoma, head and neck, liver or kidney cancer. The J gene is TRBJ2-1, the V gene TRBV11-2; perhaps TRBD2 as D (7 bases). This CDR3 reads CASSPRGGAGDNEQFF. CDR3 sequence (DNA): TGTGCCAGCAGCCCGAGGGGGGGCGCGGGCGACAATGAGCAGTTCTTC.